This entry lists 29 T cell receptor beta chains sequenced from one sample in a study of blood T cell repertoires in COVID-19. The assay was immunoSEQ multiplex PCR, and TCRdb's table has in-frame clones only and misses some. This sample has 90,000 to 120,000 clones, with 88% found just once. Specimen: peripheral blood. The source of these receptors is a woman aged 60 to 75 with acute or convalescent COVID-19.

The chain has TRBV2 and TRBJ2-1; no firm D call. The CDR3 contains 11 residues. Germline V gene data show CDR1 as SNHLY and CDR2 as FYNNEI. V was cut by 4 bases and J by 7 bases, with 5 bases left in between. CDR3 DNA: TGTGCCAGCAGTGCGAGGAATGAGCAGTTCTTC. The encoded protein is CASSARNEQFF.

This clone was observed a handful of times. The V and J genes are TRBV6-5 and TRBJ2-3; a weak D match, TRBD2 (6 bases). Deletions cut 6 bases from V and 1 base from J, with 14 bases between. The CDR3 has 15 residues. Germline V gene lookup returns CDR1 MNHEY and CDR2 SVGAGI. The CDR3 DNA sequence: TGTGCCAGCAGAGGCCGGGACTCCCGCACAGATACGCAGTATTTT. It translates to CASRGRDSRTDTQYF.

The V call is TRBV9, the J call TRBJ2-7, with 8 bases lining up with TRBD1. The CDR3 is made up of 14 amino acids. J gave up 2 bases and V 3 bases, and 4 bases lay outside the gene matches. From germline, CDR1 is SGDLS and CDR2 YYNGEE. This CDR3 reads CASSAGQGPYEQYF. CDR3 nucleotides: TGTGCCAGCAGCGCCGGACAGGGTCCCTACGAGCAGTACTTC.

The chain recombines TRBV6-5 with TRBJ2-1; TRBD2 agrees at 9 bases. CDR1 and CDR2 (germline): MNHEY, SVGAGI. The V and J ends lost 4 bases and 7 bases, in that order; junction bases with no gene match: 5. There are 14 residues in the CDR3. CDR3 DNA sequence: TGTGCCAGCAGTTTAGCGGGAGACAGAAATGAGCAGTTCTTC. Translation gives CASSLAGDRNEQFF.

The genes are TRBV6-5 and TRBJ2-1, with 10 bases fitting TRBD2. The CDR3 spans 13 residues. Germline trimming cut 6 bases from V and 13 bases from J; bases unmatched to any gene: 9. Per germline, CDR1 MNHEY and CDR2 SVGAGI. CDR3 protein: CASRLAGTPVQFF. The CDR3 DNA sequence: TGTGCCAGCAGACTAGCGGGAACCCCCGTACAGTTCTTC.

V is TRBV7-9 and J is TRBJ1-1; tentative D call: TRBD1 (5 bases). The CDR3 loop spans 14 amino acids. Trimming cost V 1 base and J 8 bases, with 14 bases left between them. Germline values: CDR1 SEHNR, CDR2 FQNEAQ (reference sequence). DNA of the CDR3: TGTGCCAGCAGCTTAGTATTTGCCGGGGGAGAAGCTTTCTTT. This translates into CASSLVFAGGEAFF.

CDR3 DNA: TGTGCCAGCAGCTTATACCCGGGACTAGAGTCAGATACGCAGTATTTT. Residues: CASSLYPGLESDTQYF. This chain links TRBV7-3 with TRBJ2-3, with 8 bases identical to TRBD2. The CDR3 totals 16 residues. Per germline, CDR1 SGHTA and CDR2 FQGTGA. With V trimmed by 2 bases and J by 4 bases, 8 bases remained unmatched.

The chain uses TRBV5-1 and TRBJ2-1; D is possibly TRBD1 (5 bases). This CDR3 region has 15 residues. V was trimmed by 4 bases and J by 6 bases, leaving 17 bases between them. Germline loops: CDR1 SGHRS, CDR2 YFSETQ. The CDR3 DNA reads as TGCGCCAGCAGCAACGGACACCCGATAGGCAATGAGCAGTTCTTC. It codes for CASSNGHPIGNEQFF.

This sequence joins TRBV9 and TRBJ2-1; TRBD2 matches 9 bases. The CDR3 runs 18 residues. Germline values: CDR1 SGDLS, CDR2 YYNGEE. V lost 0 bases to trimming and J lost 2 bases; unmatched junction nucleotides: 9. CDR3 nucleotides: TGTGCCAGCAGCGTAGAAGGTAGCGGGAGCTATGCCTACAATGAGCAGTTCTTC. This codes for CASSVEGSGSYAYNEQFF.

DNA of the CDR3: TGTGCCAGCAGTACCGGGACAGCTAATTCACCCCTCCACTTT. Its protein product is CASSTGTANSPLHF. V and J are TRBV27 and TRBJ1-6, with TRBD1 matching over 7 bases. Per the germline V gene, CDR1 is MNHEY and CDR2 is SMNVEV (reference sequence). With V trimmed by 5 bases and J by 6 bases, 4 bases remained unmatched. This CDR3 has 14 amino acids.

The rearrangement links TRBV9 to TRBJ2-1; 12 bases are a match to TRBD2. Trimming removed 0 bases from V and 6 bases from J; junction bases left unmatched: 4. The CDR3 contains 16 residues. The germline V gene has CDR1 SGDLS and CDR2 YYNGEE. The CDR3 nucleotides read TGTGCCAGCAGCGTAGTGGCTAGCGGGAGGGCCAATGAGCAGTTCTTC. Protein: CASSVVASGRANEQFF.

CDR3 DNA: TGCACCAGCAGCCAAGATCGTGACTCCCAAACCTACGAGCAGTACGTC. Protein: CTSSQDRDSQTYEQYV. This chain uses TRBV1 with TRBJ2-7; TRBD2, as called in the table, went unchecked against the DNA. TRBV1 is shown as a pseudogene. The CDR3 is made up of 16 amino acids.

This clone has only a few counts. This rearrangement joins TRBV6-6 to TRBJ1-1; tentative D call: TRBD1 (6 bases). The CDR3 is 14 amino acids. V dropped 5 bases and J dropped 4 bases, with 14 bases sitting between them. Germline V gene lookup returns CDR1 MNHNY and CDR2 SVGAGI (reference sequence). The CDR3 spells CASSPQGRGTEAFF. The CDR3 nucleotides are TGTGCCAGCAGTCCACAGGGTCGGGGCACTGAAGCTTTCTTT.

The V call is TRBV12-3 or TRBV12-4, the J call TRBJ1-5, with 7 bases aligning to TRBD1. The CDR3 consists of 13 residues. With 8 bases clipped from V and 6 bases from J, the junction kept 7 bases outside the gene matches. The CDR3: CASHRGGTQPQHF. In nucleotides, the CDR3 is TGTGCCAGCCACAGGGGTGGCACTCAGCCCCAGCATTTT.

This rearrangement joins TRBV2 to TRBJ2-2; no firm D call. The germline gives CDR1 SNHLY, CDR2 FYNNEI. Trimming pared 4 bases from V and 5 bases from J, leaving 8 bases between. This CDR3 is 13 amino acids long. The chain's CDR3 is CASSGLVTGELFF. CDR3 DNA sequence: TGTGCCAGCAGTGGGCTGGTTACCGGGGAGCTGTTTTTT.

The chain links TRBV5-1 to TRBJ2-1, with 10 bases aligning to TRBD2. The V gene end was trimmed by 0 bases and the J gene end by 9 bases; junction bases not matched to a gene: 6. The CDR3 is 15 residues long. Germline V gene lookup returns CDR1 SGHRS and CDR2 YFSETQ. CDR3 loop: CASSLESGRAREQFF. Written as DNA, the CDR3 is TGCGCCAGCAGCTTGGAAAGCGGGAGGGCCCGTGAGCAGTTCTTC.

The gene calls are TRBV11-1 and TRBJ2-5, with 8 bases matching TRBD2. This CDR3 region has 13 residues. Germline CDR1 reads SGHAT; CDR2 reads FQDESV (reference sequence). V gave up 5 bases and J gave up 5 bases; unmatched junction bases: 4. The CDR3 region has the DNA TGTGCCAGCAGCCCTCGACTAGCGGAGACCCAGTACTTC. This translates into CASSPRLAETQYF.

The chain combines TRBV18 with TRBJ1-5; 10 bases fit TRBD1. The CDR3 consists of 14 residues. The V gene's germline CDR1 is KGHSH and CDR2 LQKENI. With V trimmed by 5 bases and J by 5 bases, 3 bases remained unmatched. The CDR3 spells CASSTGQGDQPQHF. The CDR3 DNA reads TGTGCCAGCTCAACCGGACAGGGGGATCAGCCCCAGCATTTT. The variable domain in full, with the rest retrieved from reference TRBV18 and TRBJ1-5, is NAGVMQNPRHLVRRRGQEARLRCSPMKGHSHVYWYRQLPEEGLKFMVYLQKENIIDESGMPKERFSAEFPKEGPSILRIQQVVRGDSAAYFCASSTGQGDQPQHFGDGTRLSIL.

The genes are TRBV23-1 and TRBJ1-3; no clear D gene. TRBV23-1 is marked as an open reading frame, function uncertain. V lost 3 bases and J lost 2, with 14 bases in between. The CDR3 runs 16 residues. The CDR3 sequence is CASSHPPSAPGNTIYF. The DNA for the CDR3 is TGCGCCAGCAGTCATCCCCCCAGTGCCCCTGGAAACACCATATATTTT.

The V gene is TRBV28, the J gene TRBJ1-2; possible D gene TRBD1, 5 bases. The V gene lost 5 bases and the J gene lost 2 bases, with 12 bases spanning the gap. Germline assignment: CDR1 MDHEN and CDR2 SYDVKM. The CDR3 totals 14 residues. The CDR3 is CASSIQGGNYGYTF. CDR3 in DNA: TGTGCCAGCAGTATTCAGGGTGGGAACTATGGCTACACCTTC.

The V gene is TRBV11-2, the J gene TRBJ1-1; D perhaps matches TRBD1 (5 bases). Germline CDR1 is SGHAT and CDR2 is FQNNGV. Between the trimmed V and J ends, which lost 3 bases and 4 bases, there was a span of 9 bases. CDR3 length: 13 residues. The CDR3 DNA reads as TGTGCCAGCAGCTTGGGGCAGTTCACTGAAGCTTTCTTT. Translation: CASSLGQFTEAFF.

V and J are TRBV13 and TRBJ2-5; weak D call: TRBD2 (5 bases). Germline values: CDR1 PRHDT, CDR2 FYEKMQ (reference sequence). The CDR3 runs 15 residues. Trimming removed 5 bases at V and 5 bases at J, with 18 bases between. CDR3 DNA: TGTGCCAGCAGCACTAGACTAATCGGGCAGGAGACCCAGTACTTC. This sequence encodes CASSTRLIGQETQYF.

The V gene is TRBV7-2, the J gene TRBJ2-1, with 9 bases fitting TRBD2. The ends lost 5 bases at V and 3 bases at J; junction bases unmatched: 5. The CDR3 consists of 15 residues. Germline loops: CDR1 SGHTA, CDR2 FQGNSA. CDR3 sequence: CASSIGTSLYNEQFF. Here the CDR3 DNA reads TGTGCCAGCAGCATTGGGACTAGCCTCTACAATGAGCAGTTCTTC.

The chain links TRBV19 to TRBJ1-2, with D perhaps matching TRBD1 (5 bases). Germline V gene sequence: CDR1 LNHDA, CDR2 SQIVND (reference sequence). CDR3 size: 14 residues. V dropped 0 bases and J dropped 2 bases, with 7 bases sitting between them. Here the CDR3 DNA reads TGTGCCAGTAGTATAGACAACAGGAACTATGGCTACACCTTC. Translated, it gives CASSIDNRNYGYTF.

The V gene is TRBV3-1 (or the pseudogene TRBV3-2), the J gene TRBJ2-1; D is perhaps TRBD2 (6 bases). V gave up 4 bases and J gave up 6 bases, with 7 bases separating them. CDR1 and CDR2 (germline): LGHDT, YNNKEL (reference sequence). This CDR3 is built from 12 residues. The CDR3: CASSLTSNEQFF. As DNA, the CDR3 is TGTGCCAGCAGCCTGACTAGCAATGAGCAGTTCTTC.

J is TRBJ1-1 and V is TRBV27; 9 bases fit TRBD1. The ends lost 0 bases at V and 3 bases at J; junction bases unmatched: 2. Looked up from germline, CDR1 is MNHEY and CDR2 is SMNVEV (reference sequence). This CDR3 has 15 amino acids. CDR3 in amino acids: CASSLSGQGHTEAFF. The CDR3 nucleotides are TGTGCCAGCAGTTTATCAGGACAGGGGCACACTGAAGCTTTCTTT.

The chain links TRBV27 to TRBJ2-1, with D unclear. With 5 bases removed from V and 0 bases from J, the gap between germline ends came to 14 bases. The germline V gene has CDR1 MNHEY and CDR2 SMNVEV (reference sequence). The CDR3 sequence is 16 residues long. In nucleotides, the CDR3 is TGTGCCAGCAGTCCTCGGGTGGGTAGCTCCTACAATGAGCAGTTCTTC. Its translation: CASSPRVGSSYNEQFF.

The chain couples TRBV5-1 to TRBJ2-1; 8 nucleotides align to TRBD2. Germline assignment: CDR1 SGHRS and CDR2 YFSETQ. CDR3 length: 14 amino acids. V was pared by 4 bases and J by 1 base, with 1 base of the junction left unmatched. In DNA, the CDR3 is TGCGCCAGCAGCGGACTAGCATCCTACAATGAGCAGTTCTTC. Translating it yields CASSGLASYNEQFF. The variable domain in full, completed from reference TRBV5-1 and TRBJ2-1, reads KAGVTQTPRYLIKTRGQQVTLSCSPISGHRSVSWYQQTPGQGLQFLFEYFSETQRNKGNFPGRFSGRQFSNSRSEMNVSTLELGDSALYLCASSGLASYNEQFFGPGTRLTVL.

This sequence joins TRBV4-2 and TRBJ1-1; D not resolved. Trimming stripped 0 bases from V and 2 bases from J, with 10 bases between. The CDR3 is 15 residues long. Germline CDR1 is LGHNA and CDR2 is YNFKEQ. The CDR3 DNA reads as TGTGCCAGCAGCCAAGATTGGCAGATCAACACTGAAGCTTTCTTT. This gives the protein CASSQDWQINTEAFF.